Listed below are T cell receptor beta chains from one sample, sequenced in a study of T-cell reconstitution after alpha-beta-depleted transplantation in children. TCRdb reprocessed the PCR reads via MiXCR and lists one record per CDR3 protein. The table lists approximately 88,000 distinct CDR3 sequences, less than 15% of them singletons. This material consisted of PBMCs from the stem cell graft donor, taken from the stem cell graft. These receptor sequences come from a human donor who donated a stem cell graft to a child with inherited bone marrow failure. The CDR3 runs from the conserved cysteine through the conserved F or W. A D gene is named only where the DNA matches it firmly. The size entry is marked missing in some rows and otherwise reads once, few, many or a size class.

J gene,D gene,V gene,clone size,CDR3 protein,CDR3 DNA
TRBJ2-1,-,TRBV7-9,many,CASSLDGEQFF,TGTGCCAGCAGCTTAGATGGTGAGCAGTTCTTC
TRBJ1-2,-,TRBV29-1,many,CSVRGNYGYTF,TGCAGCGTCAGGGGAAACTATGGCTACACCTTC
TRBJ2-5,TRBD1,TRBV6-2/TRBV6-3,-,CASSSRDRGGTQYF,TGTGCCAGCAGTTCCCGGGACAGAGGCGGGACCCAGTACTTC
TRBJ2-4,-,TRBV7-9,many,CASSEGLRQIAKNIQYF,TGTGCCAGCAGCGAGGGACTGAGACAGATAGCCAAAAACATTCAGTACTTC
TRBJ1-2,-,TRBV4-3,many,CASSQDGGREVYGYTF,TGCGCCAGCAGCCAAGATGGGGGGAGGGAAGTCTACGGCTACACCTTC
TRBJ2-1,TRBD2,TRBV7-3,many,CASSLTLLAGGSYNEQFF,TGTGCCAGCAGCTTAACCCTTCTAGCGGGAGGTTCCTACAATGAGCAGTTCTTC
TRBJ2-1,-,TRBV12-3/TRBV12-4,many,CASNKVVQAPSTYEQFF,TGTGCCAGCAACAAAGTGGTCCAGGCCCCCTCGACATATGAGCAGTTCTTC
TRBJ1-3,-,TRBV27,many,CASSLNGSPGTTIYF,TGTGCCAGCAGTTTAAACGGAAGTCCGGGGACCACCATATATTTT
TRBJ2-3,-,TRBV27,many,CASSYRVSTDTQYF,TGTGCCAGCAGCTACAGGGTCAGCACAGATACGCAGTATTTT
TRBJ2-6,-,TRBV20-1,many,CSARLGAGANVLTF,TGCAGTGCTAGATTGGGCGCTGGGGCCAACGTCCTGACTTTC
TRBJ1-1,-,TRBV7-9,many,CASSLGAAVEAFF,TGTGCCAGCAGCTTAGGCGCGGCAGTTGAAGCTTTCTTT
TRBJ1-1,-,TRBV30,-,CAWKGRGNTEAFF,TGTGCCTGGAAGGGCAGGGGGAACACTGAAGCTTTCTTT
TRBJ2-3,TRBD2,TRBV11-3,many,CASSKGTSSTSTDTQYF,TGTGCCAGCAGTAAGGGGACTAGCTCCACTAGCACAGATACGCAGTATTTT
TRBJ1-5,-,TRBV5-6,few,CASSPGPDGKPQHF,TGTGCCAGCAGCCCGGGGCCCGACGGGAAGCCCCAGCATTTT
TRBJ2-1,-,TRBV20-1,few,CSARKGLSSYNEQFF,TGCAGTGCTAGAAAAGGACTGAGCTCCTACAATGAGCAGTTCTTC
TRBJ2-3,-,TRBV5-1,-,CASSSPSTDTQYF,TGCGCCAGCAGCTCCCCCAGCACAGATACGCAGTATTTT
TRBJ1-1,-,TRBV7-2,many,CASSLRRGTEAFF,TGTGCCAGCAGCTTAAGGAGGGGCACTGAAGCTTTCTTT
TRBJ1-1,-,TRBV29-1,-,CSVRRAGLDTEAFF,TGCAGCGTTCGGCGTGCGGGGCTAGACACTGAAGCTTTCTTT
TRBJ2-1,-,TRBV28,many,CASSSLDSVSYNEQFF,TGTGCCAGCAGTTCATTAGACTCGGTCTCCTACAATGAGCAGTTCTTC
TRBJ1-5,TRBD1,TRBV18,many,CASSPPGTGLGLRQPQHF,TGTGCCAGCTCACCACCCGGGACAGGGCTTGGTCTTCGTCAGCCCCAGCATTTT
TRBJ2-7,TRBD1,TRBV5-1,many,CASNRGSDTYEQYF,TGCGCCAGCAACAGGGGGAGTGACACCTACGAGCAGTACTTC
TRBJ2-2,TRBD2,TRBV5-5,many,CASSRGGSLNTGELFF,TGTGCCAGCAGCCGGGGGGGGAGCCTGAACACCGGGGAGCTGTTTTTT
TRBJ2-1,TRBD2,TRBV4-3,many,CASSLRGGAGEQFF,TGCGCCAGCAGCTTACGGGGAGGGGCCGGTGAGCAGTTCTTC
TRBJ1-3,TRBD1,TRBV20-1,many,CSASEGTGGNTIYF,TGCAGTGCTAGTGAGGGGACAGGTGGAAACACCATATATTTT
TRBJ1-1,-,TRBV16,many,CASSQTEGWSPNFF,TGTGCCAGCAGCCAAACCGAAGGATGGTCGCCGAATTTCTTT
TRBJ1-1,-,TRBV30,-,CAWTRLGGEAFF,TGTGCCTGGACTCGACTTGGGGGTGAAGCTTTCTTT
TRBJ2-3,-,TRBV7-9,many,CASSLSSGATDTQYF,TGTGCCAGCAGCTTAAGCTCAGGGGCCACAGATACGCAGTATTTT
TRBJ1-2,-,TRBV6-5,many,CASSYSSGVVGYTF,TGTGCCAGCAGTTATTCGTCGGGGGTGGTCGGCTACACCTTC
TRBJ2-7,TRBD2,TRBV7-2,many,CASSSSGNSYEQYF,TGTGCCAGCAGCTCTAGCGGGAACTCCTACGAGCAGTACTTC
TRBJ2-2,-,TRBV6-5,-,CASCSQGGASGELFF,TGTGCCAGTTGTTCTCAGGGGGGCGCATCCGGGGAGCTGTTTTTT
TRBJ2-1,TRBD2,TRBV11-2,many,CASSTEGLWGSEQFF,TGTGCCAGCAGCACCGAGGGACTATGGGGAAGTGAGCAGTTCTTC
TRBJ2-5,TRBD1,TRBV25-1,-,CASRNRGETQYF,TGTGCCAGCAGGAACAGGGGAGAGACCCAGTACTTC
TRBJ2-1,TRBD1,TRBV29-1,many,CSVERQGDRQFF,TGCAGCGTTGAACGTCAGGGGGACCGGCAGTTCTTC
TRBJ1-1,TRBD1,TRBV5-1,many,CASSLERQGLTEAFF,TGCGCCAGCAGCTTGGAGAGACAGGGGCTGACTGAAGCTTTCTTT
TRBJ2-1,TRBD2,TRBV7-2,many,CASSARTSSNEQFF,TGTGCCAGCAGCGCCCGGACTAGTTCCAATGAGCAGTTCTTC